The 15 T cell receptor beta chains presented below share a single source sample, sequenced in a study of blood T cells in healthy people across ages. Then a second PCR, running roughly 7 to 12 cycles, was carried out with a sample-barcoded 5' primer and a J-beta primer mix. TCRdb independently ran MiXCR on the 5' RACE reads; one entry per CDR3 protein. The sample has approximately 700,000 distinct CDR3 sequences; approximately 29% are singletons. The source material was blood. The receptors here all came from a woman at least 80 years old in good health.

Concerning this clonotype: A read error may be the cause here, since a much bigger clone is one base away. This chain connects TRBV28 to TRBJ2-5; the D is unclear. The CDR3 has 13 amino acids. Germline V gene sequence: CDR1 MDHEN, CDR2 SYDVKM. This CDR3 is CASRLLDQETQYF. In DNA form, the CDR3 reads TGTGCCAGCAGGTTACTTGACCAGGAGACCCAGTACTTC.

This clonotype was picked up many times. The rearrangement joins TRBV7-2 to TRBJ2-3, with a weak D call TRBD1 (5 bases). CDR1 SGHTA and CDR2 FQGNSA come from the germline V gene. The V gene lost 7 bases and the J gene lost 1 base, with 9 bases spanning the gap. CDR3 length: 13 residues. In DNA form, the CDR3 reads TGTGCCAGCACCCGGACACGCACAGATACGCAGTATTTT. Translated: CASTRTRTDTQYF.

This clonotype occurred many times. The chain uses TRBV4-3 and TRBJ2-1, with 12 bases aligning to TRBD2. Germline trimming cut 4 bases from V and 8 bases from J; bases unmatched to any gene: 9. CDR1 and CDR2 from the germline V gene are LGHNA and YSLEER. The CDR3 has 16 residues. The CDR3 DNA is TGCGCCAGCAGCCCCGGCGCTAGCGGGGGGGGCTATGAGCAGTTCTTC. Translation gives CASSPGASGGGYEQFF.

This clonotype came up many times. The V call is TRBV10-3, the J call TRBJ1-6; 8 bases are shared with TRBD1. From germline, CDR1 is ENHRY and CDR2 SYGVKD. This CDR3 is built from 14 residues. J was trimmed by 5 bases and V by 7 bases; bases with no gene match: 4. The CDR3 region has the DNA TGTGCCATCATGGGACAGGCAAATAATTCACCCCTCCACTTT. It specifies CAIMGQANNSPLHF.

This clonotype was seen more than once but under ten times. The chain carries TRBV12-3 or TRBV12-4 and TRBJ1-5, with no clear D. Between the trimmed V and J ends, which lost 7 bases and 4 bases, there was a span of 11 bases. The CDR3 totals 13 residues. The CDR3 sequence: CASTQSGNQPQHF. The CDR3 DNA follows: TGTGCCAGCACCCAGTCCGGAAATCAGCCCCAGCATTTT.

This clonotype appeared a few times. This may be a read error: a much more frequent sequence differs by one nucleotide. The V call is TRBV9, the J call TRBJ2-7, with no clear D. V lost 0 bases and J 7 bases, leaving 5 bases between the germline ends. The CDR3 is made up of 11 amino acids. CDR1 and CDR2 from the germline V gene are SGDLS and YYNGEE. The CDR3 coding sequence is TGTGCCAGCAGCGTAGTTGATGAGCAGTACTTC. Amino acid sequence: CASSVVDEQYF.

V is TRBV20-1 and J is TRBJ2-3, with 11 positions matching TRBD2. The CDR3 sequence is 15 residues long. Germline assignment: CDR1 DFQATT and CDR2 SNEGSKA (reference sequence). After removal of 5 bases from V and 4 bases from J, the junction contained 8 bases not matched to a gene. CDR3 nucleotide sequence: TGCAGTGCTCCCCGCACTAGCGGGAGCGCAGATACGCAGTATTTT. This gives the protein CSAPRTSGSADTQYF.

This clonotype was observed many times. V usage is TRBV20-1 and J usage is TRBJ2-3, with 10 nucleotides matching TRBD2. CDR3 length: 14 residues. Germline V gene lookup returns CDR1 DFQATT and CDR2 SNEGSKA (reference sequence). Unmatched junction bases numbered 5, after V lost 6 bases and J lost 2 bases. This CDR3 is CSAQLAGITDTQYF. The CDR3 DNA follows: TGCAGTGCCCAACTAGCGGGGATCACAGATACGCAGTATTTT.

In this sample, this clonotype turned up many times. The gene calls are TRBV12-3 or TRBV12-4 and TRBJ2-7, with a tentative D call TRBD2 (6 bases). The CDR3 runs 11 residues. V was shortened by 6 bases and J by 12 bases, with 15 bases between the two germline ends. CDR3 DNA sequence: TGTGCCAGCAGGGGCAGGGAGGACTTGTACTTC. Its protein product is CASRGREDLYF.

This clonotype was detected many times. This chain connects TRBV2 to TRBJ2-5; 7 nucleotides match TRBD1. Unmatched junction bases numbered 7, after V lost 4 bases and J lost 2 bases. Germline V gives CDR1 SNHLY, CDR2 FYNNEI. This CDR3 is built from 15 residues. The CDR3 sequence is CASSGGTAFQETQYF. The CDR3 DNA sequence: TGTGCCAGCAGTGGGGGGACAGCCTTTCAAGAGACCCAGTACTTC. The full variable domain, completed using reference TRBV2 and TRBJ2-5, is EPEVTQTPSHQVTQMGQEVILRCVPISNHLYFYWYRQILGQKVEFLVSFYNNEISEKSEIFDDQFSVERPDGSNFTLKIRSTKLEDSAMYFCASSGGTAFQETQYFGPGTRLLVL.

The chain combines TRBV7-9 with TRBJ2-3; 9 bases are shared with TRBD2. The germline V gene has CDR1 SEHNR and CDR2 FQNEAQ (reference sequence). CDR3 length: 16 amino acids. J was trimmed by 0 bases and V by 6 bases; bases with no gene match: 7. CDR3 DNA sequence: TGTGCCAGCAGGGACGTAGCGGGGGACAGCACAGATACGCAGTATTTT. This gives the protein CASRDVAGDSTDTQYF.

The CDR3 loop reads CSADDFGNEQFF. DNA of the CDR3: TGCAGTGCTGATGACTTCGGCAATGAGCAGTTCTTC. This chain uses TRBV20-1 with TRBJ2-1; D unclear. Germline V CDR1 and CDR2: DFQATT, SNEGSKA (reference sequence). The CDR3 is made up of 12 amino acids. V lost 5 bases and J lost 6, with 11 bases in between.

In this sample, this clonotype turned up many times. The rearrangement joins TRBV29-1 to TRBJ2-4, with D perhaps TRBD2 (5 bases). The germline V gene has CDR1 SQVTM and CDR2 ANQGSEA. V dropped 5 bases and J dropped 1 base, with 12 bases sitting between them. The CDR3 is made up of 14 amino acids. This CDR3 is CSVCDRGAKNIQYF. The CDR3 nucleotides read TGCAGCGTTTGTGACCGCGGGGCCAAAAACATTCAGTACTTC.

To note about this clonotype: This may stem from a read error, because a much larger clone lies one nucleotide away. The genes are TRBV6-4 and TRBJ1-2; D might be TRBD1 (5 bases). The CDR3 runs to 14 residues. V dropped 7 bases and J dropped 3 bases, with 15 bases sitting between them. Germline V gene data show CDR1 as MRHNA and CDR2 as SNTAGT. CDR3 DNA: TGTGCCAGCAATTTGTGTGGGGCGTACTATGGCTACACCTTC. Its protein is CASNLCGAYYGYTF.

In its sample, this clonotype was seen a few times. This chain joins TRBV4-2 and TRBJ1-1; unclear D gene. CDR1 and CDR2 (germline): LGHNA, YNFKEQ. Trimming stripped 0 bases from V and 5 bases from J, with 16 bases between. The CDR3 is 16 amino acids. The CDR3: CASSQDLKGWGTEAFF. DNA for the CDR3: TGTGCCAGCAGCCAAGATCTCAAAGGATGGGGAACTGAAGCTTTCTTT.